The 20 T cell receptor beta chains presented below share a single source sample, sequenced in a study of T cells in Graves' hyperthyroidism and ophthalmopathy. RNA transcripts served as the template for amplifying TCR beta CDR3 regions. The HTBI set primed first-round TCR CDR3 RT-PCR. TCRdb independently ran MiXCR on the multiplex PCR reads; one entry per CDR3 protein. The table includes about 640,000 distinct CDR3 sequences, around 21% detected once. Sequences were obtained from blood. These receptors were collected from a man under 40 with Graves' ophthalmopathy.

The chain has TRBV6-1 and TRBJ2-3; possible D gene TRBD1, 6 bases. Germline values: CDR1 MNHNS, CDR2 SASEGT. Trimming took 7 bases from V and 0 from J, leaving 14 bases between them. CDR3 size: 15 residues. The CDR3 loop reads CASTFRGSSTDTQYF. For the CDR3, the DNA is TGTGCCAGCACCTTCAGGGGCTCCAGCACAGATACGCAGTATTTT.

The V gene is TRBV7-2, the J gene TRBJ2-2; D not certain. V was cut by 5 bases and J by 4 bases, with 8 bases left in between. CDR3 length: 13 residues. CDR1 and CDR2 (germline): SGHTA, FQGNSA. The CDR3 reads CASSPRFTGELFF. The CDR3 coding sequence is TGTGCCAGCAGCCCCCGTTTCACCGGGGAGCTGTTTTTT.

This clonotype was recorded a few times. This chain joins TRBV19 and TRBJ1-5; the D is unclear. This CDR3 contains 15 residues. The V end was cut by 4 bases, the J end by 3 bases, with 13 bases between. Germline assignment: CDR1 LNHDA and CDR2 SQIVND (reference sequence). The CDR3 region has the DNA TGTGCCAGTAGTACCTCGGCAGGCGTCAATCAGCCCCAGCATTTT. This translates into CASSTSAGVNQPQHF.

This clonotype was seen a handful of times. This chain uses TRBV7-9 with TRBJ2-3; 10 nucleotides match TRBD1. CDR3 length equals 18 residues. J gave up 5 bases and V 5 bases, and 16 bases lay outside the gene matches. Germline lookup yields CDR1 SEHNR and CDR2 FQNEAQ (reference sequence). The DNA for the CDR3 is TGTGCCAGCAGCCAGCCGATTAAGGGACAGGGGTTGGGAGATACGCAGTATTTT. Translating gives CASSQPIKGQGLGDTQYF.

Only a few counts were recorded for this clonotype. The chain joins TRBV28 to TRBJ1-1; D is ambiguous. Per the germline V gene, CDR1 is MDHEN and CDR2 is SYDVKM. The CDR3 is made up of 13 amino acids. Trimming left V 5 bases short and J 2 bases short, with 9 bases between. DNA of the CDR3: TGTGCCAGCAGTCGACCCCCTAACACTGAAGCTTTCTTT. Its protein is CASSRPPNTEAFF.

The chain carries TRBV5-7 and TRBJ1-6; perhaps TRBD1 as D (5 bases). TRBV5-7 is annotated as an ORF whose role is uncertain. V dropped 0 bases and J dropped 7 bases, with 20 bases sitting between them. The CDR3 runs to 18 residues. In DNA form, the CDR3 reads TGTGCCAGCAGCTTGGGGCAGGGCGGTGAGGATGAAAATTCACCCCTCCACTTT. Translation: CASSLGQGGEDENSPLHF.

This clonotype was picked up many times. The CDR3 bases are TGTGCCAGCAGTCTGACTGATACCTACGAGCAGTACTTC. Residues: CASSLTDTYEQYF. The chain employs TRBV28 and TRBJ2-7; D is unresolved. The ends were cut back, 5 bases at V and 2 bases at J, with 10 bases in the middle. The length of the CDR3 is 13 residues. Per the germline V gene, CDR1 is MDHEN and CDR2 is SYDVKM.

This clonotype was observed at least ten times. This chain connects TRBV12-3 or TRBV12-4 to TRBJ1-5; D is ambiguous. Trimming took off 2 bases at V and 3 bases at J, with 11 bases between the two ends. The CDR3 covers 15 residues. The CDR3 here is CASSLRALPNQPQHF. In DNA, the CDR3 is TGTGCCAGCAGTTTAAGGGCACTACCCAATCAGCCCCAGCATTTT.

The chain links TRBV11-2 to TRBJ2-2; 8 nucleotides align to TRBD2. The CDR3 contains 18 residues. V trimming: 4 bases; J trimming: 1 base; junction bases outside the gene matches: 11. Per germline, CDR1 SGHAT and CDR2 FQNNGV. This chain's CDR3 is CASSSRLGLAGNTGELFF. DNA of the CDR3: TGTGCCAGCAGCTCCCGGTTAGGGCTAGCGGGGAACACCGGGGAGCTGTTTTTT.

This chain joins TRBV10-3 and TRBJ1-1; 7 bases match TRBD1. V dropped 6 bases and J dropped 0; count of bases not matched to a gene: 7. Germline CDR1 and CDR2: ENHRY and SYGVKD. The CDR3 is 15 residues long. Written as DNA, the CDR3 is TGTGCCATCAGCACAGGGGTGGCAATGAACACTGAAGCTTTCTTT. This sequence encodes CAISTGVAMNTEAFF.

The chain is built from TRBV30 and TRBJ2-1, with D possibly matching TRBD1 (6 bases). This CDR3 comprises 15 residues. Germline CDR1 reads GTSNPN; CDR2 reads SVGIG (reference sequence). The germline V and J ends were trimmed by 3 bases and 10 bases, with 22 bases remaining between them. The DNA for the CDR3 is TGTGCCTGGAGCCCCGGGACAACCACGTACGGAGAGCAGTTCTTC. It encodes CAWSPGTTTYGEQFF.

This chain links TRBV5-6 with TRBJ2-7; tentatively, D is TRBD1 (7 bases). CDR1 SGHDT and CDR2 YYEEEE come from the germline V gene. The CDR3 has 13 amino acids. Trimming took off 3 bases at V and 5 bases at J, with 12 bases between the two ends. CDR3: CASSSGGGHEQYF. CDR3 sequence (DNA): TGTGCCAGCAGCTCAGGGGGAGGCCACGAGCAGTACTTC.

This clonotype was observed at least ten times. The chain is built from TRBV28 and TRBJ1-1; 7 bases align to TRBD1. This CDR3 has 15 residues. J gave up 4 bases and V 5 bases, and 10 bases lay outside the gene matches. Germline V CDR1 and CDR2: MDHEN, SYDVKM. In nucleotides, the CDR3 is TGTGCCAGCAGTCACCGTAGGGGGCAAGGCACTGAAGCTTTCTTT. Its protein product is CASSHRRGQGTEAFF.

This clonotype was observed a few times. CDR3: CASSLGLAGGRSSYNEQFF. The CDR3 region has the DNA TGTGCCAGCAGCCTGGGACTAGCGGGAGGCCGAAGCTCCTACAATGAGCAGTTCTTC. The chain carries TRBV9 and TRBJ2-1; 15 positions agree with TRBD2. V lost 4 bases to trimming and J lost 0 bases; unmatched junction nucleotides: 8. The CDR3 covers 19 residues. Germline V gene data show CDR1 as SGDLS and CDR2 as YYNGEE.

This clonotype showed up just a few times. The DNA for the CDR3 is TGTGCCAGCAGTCCATTGATCCGCAGCTCCTACAATGAGCAGTTCTTC. Amino acid sequence: CASSPLIRSSYNEQFF. The rearrangement joins TRBV6-2 or TRBV6-3 to TRBJ2-1, with D hard to call. The CDR3 extends over 16 amino acids. Deletions cut 5 bases from V and 0 bases from J, with 14 bases between. Germline V gene sequence: CDR1 MNHEY, CDR2 SVGEGT.

The chain employs TRBV12-3 or TRBV12-4 and TRBJ1-2; D possibly corresponds to TRBD1 (5 bases). CDR3 length: 14 residues. V was shortened by 8 bases and J by 4 bases, with 17 bases between the two germline ends. Here the CDR3 DNA reads TGTGCCAGCTCCGGGGACCATCGAGGCTATGGCTACACCTTC. Its translation: CASSGDHRGYGYTF.

Many counts were recorded for this clonotype. The genes are TRBV12-3 or TRBV12-4 and TRBJ1-1, with a tentative D call TRBD1 (5 bases). This CDR3 region has 14 residues. V lost 3 bases, J lost 2 bases, and 10 bases lay in between. Here the CDR3 reads CASSFQGSNTEAFF. In nucleotides, the CDR3 is TGTGCCAGCAGTTTTCAGGGATCAAACACTGAAGCTTTCTTT.

As regards this clonotype: It may be a read error: a sequence one base away is much more abundant. The rearrangement links TRBV6-5 to TRBJ1-6, with a possible D match to TRBD1 (5 bases). Germline CDR1 MNHEY, CDR2 SVGAGI. This CDR3 region has 16 residues. The CDR3 sequence is CASSYRQRGYNSPPHF. CDR3 sequence (DNA): TGTGCCAGCAGTTACCGACAGAGGGGTTATAATTCACCCCCCCACTTT.

The chain is built from TRBV29-1 and TRBJ2-2; 10 bases fit TRBD2. This CDR3 region has 14 residues. Looked up from germline, CDR1 is SQVTM and CDR2 is ANQGSEA. J gave up 5 bases and V 5 bases, and 5 bases lay outside the gene matches. The CDR3 loop is CSVLAGGITGELFF. Here the CDR3 DNA reads TGCAGCGTTTTAGCGGGAGGTATTACCGGGGAGCTGTTTTTT.

The chain joins TRBV20-1 to TRBJ2-2; D not resolved. This CDR3 has 15 amino acids. V shed 0 bases and J shed 4 bases, with 12 bases lying between them. Germline values: CDR1 DFQATT, CDR2 SNEGSKA (reference sequence). CDR3 amino acids: CSARDPVSSTGELFF. The CDR3 bases are TGCAGTGCTAGAGATCCAGTTTCGAGCACCGGGGAGCTGTTTTTT.